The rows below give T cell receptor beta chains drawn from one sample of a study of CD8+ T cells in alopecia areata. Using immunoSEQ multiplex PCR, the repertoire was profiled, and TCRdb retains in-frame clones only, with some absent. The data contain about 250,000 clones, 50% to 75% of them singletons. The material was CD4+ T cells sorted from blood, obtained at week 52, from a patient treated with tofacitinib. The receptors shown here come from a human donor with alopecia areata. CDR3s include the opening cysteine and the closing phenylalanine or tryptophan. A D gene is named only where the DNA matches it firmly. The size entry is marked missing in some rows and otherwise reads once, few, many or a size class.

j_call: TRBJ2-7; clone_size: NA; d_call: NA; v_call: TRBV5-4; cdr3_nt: TGTGCCAGCAGCTATCTCGGATTCTACGAGCAGTACTTC; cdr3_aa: CASSYLGFYEQYF
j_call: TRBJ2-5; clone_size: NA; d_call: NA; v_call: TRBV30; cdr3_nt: TGTGCCTGGAGTGTAAAGGGACCCTCTCGGGAGACCCAGTACTTC; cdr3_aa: CAWSVKGPSRETQYF
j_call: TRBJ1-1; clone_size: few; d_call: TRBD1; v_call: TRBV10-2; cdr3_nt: TGCGCCAGCTGGGGTGAGGCGGGACAGGGGGCCAGCAGGCTGGCTTTCTTT; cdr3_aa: CASWGEAGQGASRLAFF
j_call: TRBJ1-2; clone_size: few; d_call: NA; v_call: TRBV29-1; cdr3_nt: TGCAGCGTTGAAGAGGATGGGGGCTATGGCTACACCTTC; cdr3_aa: CSVEEDGGYGYTF
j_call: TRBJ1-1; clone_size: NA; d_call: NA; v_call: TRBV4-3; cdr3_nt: TGCGCCAGCAGCCAAGAGGGTGGCACTGAAGCTTTCTTT; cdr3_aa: CASSQEGGTEAFF
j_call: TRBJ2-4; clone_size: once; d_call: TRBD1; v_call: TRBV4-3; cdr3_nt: TGCGCCAGCAGCCAAGGGGTGGGGACAGGCGAAAAAAACATTCAGTACTTC; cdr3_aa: CASSQGVGTGEKNIQYF
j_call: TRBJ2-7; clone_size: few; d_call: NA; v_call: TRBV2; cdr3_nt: TGTGCCAGCAGCGGAACTCGGGCCTCCTACGAGCAGTACTTC; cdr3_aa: CASSGTRASYEQYF
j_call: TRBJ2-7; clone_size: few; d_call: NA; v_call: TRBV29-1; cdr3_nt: TGCAGCGTTGTCCTGAACACCCTGGGGGAGCAGTACTTC; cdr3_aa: CSVVLNTLGEQYF
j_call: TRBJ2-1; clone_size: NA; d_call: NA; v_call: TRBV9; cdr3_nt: TGTGCCAGCAGCGTAGCGGGGTCCTACAATGAGCAGTTCTTC; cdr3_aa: CASSVAGSYNEQFF
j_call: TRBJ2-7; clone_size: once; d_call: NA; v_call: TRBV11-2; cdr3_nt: TGTGCCAGCAGCTTAGGGTCCTACGAGCAGTACTTC; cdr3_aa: CASSLGSYEQYF
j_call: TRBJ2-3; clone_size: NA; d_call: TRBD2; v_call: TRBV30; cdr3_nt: TGTGCCTGGAGTTTTAGCGGGGGAGTTAGCACAGATACGCAGTATTTT; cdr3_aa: CAWSFSGGVSTDTQYF
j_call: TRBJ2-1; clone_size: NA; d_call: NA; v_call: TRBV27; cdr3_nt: TGTGCCAGCAGCCCCTCCGAACGCTACAATGAGCAGTTCTTC; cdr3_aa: CASSPSERYNEQFF
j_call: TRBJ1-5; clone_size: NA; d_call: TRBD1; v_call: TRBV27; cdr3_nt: TGTGCCAGCAGCCCACAGGGGGCCATTCCTTCGGCCCAGCATTTT; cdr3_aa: CASSPQGAIPSAQHF
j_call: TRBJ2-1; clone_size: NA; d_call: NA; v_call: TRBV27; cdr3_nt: TGTGCCAGCAGCACCCCAGGGGCGTCCTACAATGAGCAGTTCTTC; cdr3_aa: CASSTPGASYNEQFF
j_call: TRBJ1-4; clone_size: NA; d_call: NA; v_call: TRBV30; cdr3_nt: TGTGCCTGGAGTCCCCGAGATCCCGCCGCAGAAAAACTGTTTTTT; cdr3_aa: CAWSPRDPAAEKLFF
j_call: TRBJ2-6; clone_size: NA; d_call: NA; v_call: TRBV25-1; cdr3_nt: TGTGCCAGCAGTCTGGGGGGCTCTGGGGCCAACGTCCTGACTTTC; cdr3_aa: CASSLGGSGANVLTF
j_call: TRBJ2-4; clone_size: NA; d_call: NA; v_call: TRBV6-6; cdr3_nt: TGTGCCAGCAGTCTCCCGGACGGGATAGCCAAAAACATTCAGTACTTC; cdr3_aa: CASSLPDGIAKNIQYF
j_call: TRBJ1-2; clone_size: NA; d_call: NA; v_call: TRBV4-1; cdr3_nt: TGCGCCAGCAGCCGTCAGGGGAACTATGGCTACACCTTC; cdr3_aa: CASSRQGNYGYTF
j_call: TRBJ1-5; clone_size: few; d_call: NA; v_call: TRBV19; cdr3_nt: TGTGCCAGTACATTCCGGATCGGGGACGGTATCGACAATCAGCCCCAGCATTTT; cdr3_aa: CASTFRIGDGIDNQPQHF
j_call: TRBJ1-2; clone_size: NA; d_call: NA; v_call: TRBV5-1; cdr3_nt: TGCGCCAGCAGCGTGGGAACTAACTATGGCTACACCTTC; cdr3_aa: CASSVGTNYGYTF
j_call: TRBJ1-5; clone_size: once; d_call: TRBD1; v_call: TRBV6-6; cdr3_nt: TGTGCCAGCGTACAGGGGCGGGAACAGCCCCAGCATTTT; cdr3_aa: CASVQGREQPQHF
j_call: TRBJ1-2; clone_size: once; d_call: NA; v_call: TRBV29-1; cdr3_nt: TGCAGCGTTGACTCTGGAGGCTACACCTTC; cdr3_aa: CSVDSGGYTF
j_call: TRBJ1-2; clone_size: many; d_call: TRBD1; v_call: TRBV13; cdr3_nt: TGTGCCAGCAGCTTAGACAGGGGTTGGGGCTACACCTTC; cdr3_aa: CASSLDRGWGYTF
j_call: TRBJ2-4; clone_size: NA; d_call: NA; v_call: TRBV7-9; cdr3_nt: TGTGCCAGCAGTAGACTAGGGGCCGACATTCAGTACTTC; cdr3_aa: CASSRLGADIQYF
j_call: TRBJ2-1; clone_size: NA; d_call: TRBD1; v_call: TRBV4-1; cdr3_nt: TGCGCCACGCGTCCGGGACAGGGATACAATGAGCAGTTCTTC; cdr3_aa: CATRPGQGYNEQFF
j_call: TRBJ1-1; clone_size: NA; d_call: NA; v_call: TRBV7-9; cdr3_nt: TGTGCCAGCAGCTCCCGTAGTACTGAAGCTTTCTTT; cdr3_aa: CASSSRSTEAFF
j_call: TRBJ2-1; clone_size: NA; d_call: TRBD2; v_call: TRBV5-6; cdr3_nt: TGTGCCAGCAGCCGAGAGGCGGGGGGGATGTACAATGAGCAGTTCTTC; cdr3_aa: CASSREAGGMYNEQFF
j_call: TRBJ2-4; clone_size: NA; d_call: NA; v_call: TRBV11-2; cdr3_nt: TGTGCCAGCAGATCATTAGCCAAAAACATTCAGTACTTC; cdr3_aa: CASRSLAKNIQYF
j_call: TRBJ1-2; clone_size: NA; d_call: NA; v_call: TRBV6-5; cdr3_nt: TGTGCCAGCAGTTACTCTCCCGCGTTGGGCTACACCTTC; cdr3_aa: CASSYSPALGYTF
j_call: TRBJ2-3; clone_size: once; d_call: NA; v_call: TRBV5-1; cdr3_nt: TGCGCCAGCAGCTTGACGACAGGCACAGATACGCAGTATTTT; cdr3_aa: CASSLTTGTDTQYF
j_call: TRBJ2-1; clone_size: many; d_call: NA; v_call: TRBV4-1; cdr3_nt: TGCGCCAGCAGCCAAGCCTACAATGAGCAGTTCTTC; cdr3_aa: CASSQAYNEQFF
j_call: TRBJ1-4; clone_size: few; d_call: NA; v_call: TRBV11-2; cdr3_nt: TGTGCCAGCAGCTTTGGCCAAGGTGATGAAAAACTGTTTTTT; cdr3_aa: CASSFGQGDEKLFF
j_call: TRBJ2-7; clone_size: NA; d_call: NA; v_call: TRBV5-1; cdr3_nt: TGCGCCAGCAGCCTAACAGGGCCCTACGAGCAGTACTTC; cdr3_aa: CASSLTGPYEQYF
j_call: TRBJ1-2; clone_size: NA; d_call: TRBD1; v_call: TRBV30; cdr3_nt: TGTGCCTTACAGGGGAGTAACTATGGCTACACCTTC; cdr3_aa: CALQGSNYGYTF
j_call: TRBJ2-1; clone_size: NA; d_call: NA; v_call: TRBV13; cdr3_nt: TGTGCCAGCAGCTCCACTAAGGAGTGGGTGGATGAGCAGTTCTTC; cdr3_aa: CASSSTKEWVDEQFF
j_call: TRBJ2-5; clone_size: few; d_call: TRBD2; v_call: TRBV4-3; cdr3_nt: TGCGCCAGCAGCCAAGAGATAGCGGGGGGAGGAGAGACCCAGTACTTC; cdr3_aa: CASSQEIAGGGETQYF
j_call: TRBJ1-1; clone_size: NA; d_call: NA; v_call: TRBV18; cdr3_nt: TGTGCCAGCTCGAACCTGACAGCCCCGACCGCTTTCTTT; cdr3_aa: CASSNLTAPTAFF
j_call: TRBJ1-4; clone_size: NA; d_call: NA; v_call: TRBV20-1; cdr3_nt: TGCAGTGCTCGACTTGGTGAAAAACTGTTTTTT; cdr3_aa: CSARLGEKLFF
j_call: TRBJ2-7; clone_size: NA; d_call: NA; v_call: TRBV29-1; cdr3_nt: TGCAGCGTTGTTTGGCCATTCTCCTACGAGCAGTACTTC; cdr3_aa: CSVVWPFSYEQYF
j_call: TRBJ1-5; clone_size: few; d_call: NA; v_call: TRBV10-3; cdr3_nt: TGTGCCATCAGTGATCCGAATCAGCCCCAGCATTTT; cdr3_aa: CAISDPNQPQHF
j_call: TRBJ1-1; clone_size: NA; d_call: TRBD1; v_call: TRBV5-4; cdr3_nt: TGTGCCAGCAGCTTGAGGAGACAGGGGAATTCTGCTGAAGCTTTCTTT; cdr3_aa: CASSLRRQGNSAEAFF
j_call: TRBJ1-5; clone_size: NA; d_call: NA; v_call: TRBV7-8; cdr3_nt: TGTGCCAGCAGCTTAGACGCGGTTCAGCCCCAGCATTTT; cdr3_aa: CASSLDAVQPQHF
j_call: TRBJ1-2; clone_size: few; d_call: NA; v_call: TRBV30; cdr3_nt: TGTGCCTGCCCAGGGATACACTATGGCTACACCTTC; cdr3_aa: CACPGIHYGYTF
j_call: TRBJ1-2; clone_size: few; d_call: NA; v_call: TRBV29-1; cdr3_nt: TGCAGCGTTGAAGACAAGGGGGTTGGCTATGGCTACACCTTC; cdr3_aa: CSVEDKGVGYGYTF
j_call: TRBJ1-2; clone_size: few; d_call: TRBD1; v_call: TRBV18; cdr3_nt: TGTGCCAGCTCACTCGGACAGGCGAACTATGGCTACACCTTC; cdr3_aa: CASSLGQANYGYTF
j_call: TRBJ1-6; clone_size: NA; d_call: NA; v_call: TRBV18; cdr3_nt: TGTGCCAGCTCAGGGGAGAATAATTCACCCCTCCACTTT; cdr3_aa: CASSGENNSPLHF
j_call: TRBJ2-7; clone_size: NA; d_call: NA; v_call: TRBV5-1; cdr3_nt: TGCGCCAGCAGCCCGGTAGGAATCTACGAGCAGTACTTC; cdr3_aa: CASSPVGIYEQYF
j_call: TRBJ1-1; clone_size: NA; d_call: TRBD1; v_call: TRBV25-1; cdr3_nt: TGTGCCAGCAGTGATACAGGGGGCCTTGGTGGCACTGAAGCTTTCTTT; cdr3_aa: CASSDTGGLGGTEAFF
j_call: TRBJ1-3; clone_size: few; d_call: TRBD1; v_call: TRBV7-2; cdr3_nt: TGTGCCAGCAGCACCGGGACAGGTCTAAACACCATATATTTT; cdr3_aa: CASSTGTGLNTIYF
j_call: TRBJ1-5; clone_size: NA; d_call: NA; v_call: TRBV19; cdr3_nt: TGTGCCAGTACCAGTTCGAGGGGGGGGCGGCAGCCCCAGCATTTT; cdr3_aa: CASTSSRGGRQPQHF
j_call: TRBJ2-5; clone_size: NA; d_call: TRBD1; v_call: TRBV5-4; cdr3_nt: TGTGCCAGCAGCGGGGGACAGGCCCAAGAGACCCAGTACTTC; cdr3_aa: CASSGGQAQETQYF
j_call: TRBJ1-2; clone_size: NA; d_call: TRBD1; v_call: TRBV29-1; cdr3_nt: TGCAGCGTGCGGAGTGACGACAGGGGCAGGGGCTACACCTTC; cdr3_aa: CSVRSDDRGRGYTF
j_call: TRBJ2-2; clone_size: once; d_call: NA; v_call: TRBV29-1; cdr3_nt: TGCAGCGTTGATCAGGGGGACTTAAACACCGGGGAGCTGTTTTTT; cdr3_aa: CSVDQGDLNTGELFF
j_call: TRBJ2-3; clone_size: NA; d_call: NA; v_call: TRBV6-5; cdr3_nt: TGTGCCAGCAGTTACTCGCCATCGACAGATACGCAGTATTTT; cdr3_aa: CASSYSPSTDTQYF
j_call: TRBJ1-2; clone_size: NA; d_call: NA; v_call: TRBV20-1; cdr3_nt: TGCAGTGGATGGGACAACTATGGCTACACCTTC; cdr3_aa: CSGWDNYGYTF
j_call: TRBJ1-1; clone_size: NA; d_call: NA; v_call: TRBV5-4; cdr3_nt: TGTGCCAGCAGCTTGGATCCGGAGACTGAAGCTTTCTTT; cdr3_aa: CASSLDPETEAFF
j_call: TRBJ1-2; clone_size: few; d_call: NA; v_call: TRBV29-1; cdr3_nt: TGCAGCGTTGAGGGGGCGAGTTACTATGGCTACACCTTC; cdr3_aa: CSVEGASYYGYTF
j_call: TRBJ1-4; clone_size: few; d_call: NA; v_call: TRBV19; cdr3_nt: TGTGCCAGTAGGCCACACAGGGTGACGACTGAAAAACTGTTTTTT; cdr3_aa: CASRPHRVTTEKLFF